The T cell receptor (beta chain) described here comes from a study of human T cells and chemical hapten exposure. Study as a whole: Patients, predominantly female, presented with alopecia areata, totalis or universalis. Regarding the study as a whole: Sensitization with DPC brought no change to TCRs above 1 in 1000 in frequency. Controls had significantly fewer large CDR3 similarity clusters than were formed by expanded TCRs.

Time point of the sample: patch test 1, 2 weeks after DPC sensitization. Sample treatment: therapeutic diphenylcyclopropenone sensitization with weekly scalp DPC. Per the germline V gene, CDR1 is SQVTM and CDR2 is ANQGSEA. V was pared by 5 bases and J by 7 bases, with 20 bases between. The CDR3 runs to 14 residues. This clonotype was counted many times. Its antigen is as yet unknown. TCRdb re-derived calls from the RACE reads in MiXCR, one entry per CDR3 protein. The sample comprises under 150,000 distinct CDR3 sequences, roughly an eighth of which are singletons, and approximately 1.5% rests with the top ten.

The source is a woman aged 50 to 65 with alopecia areata. Some clones in this sample may be carry-over from other donors' samples. The V and J genes are TRBV29-1 and TRBJ1-2; D not certain. Sequencing used whole blood, obtained in connection with sensitization to the hapten diphenylcyclopropenone (DPC). The CDR3 DNA reads as TGCAGCGTTCCCCACTTGTTTAGGGCCTCTGGCTACACCTTC. Residues: CSVPHLFRASGYTF.